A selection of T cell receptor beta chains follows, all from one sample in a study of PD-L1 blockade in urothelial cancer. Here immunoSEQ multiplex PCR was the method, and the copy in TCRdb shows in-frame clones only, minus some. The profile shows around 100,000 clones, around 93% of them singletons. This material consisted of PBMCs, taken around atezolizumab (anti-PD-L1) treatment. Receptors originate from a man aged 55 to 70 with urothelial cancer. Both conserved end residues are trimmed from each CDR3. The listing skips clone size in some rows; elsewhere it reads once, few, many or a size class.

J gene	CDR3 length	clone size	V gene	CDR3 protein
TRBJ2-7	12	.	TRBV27	ASSLEARTYEQY
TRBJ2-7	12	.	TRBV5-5	ASRILAGGHEQY
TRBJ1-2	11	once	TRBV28	ASSSTGVAGYT
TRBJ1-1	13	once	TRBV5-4	ASSFFGVGYTEAF
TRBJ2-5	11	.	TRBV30	AWSPGGGETQY
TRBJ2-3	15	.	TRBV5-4	ASSRRLAGGSTDTQY
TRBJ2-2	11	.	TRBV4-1	ASRRSATGELF
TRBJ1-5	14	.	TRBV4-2	ASSQVQGRENQPQH
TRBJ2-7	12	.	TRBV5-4	ASSSMTGGYEQY
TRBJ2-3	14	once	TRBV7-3	ASSLWGQSITDTQY
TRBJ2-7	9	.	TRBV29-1	SVEAAGRQY
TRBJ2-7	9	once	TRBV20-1	SAQQGYEQY
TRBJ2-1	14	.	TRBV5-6	ASSLGWGQAYNEQF
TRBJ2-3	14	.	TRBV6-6	ATRGGGRISTDTQY
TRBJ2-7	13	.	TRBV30	AWSFDRGLGYEQY
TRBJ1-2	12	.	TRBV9	ASSVTDRVEGYT
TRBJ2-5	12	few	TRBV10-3	AISESLGEETQY
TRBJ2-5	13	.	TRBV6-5	ASSPTFDRAETQY
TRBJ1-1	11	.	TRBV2	ASSENRDTEAF
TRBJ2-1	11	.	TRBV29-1	SVDSSGSDEQF
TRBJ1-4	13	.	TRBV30	AWNSDGATNEKLF
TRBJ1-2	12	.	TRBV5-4	ASSLEGGAGGYT
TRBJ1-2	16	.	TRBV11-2	ASRSVRTGGSRLYGYT
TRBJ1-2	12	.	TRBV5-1	ASSVTGSDYGYT
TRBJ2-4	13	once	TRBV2	ASSTGSLAKNIQY
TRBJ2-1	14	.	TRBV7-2	ASSPELAGGRGEQF
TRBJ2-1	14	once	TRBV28	ASSSTGTSRYNEQF
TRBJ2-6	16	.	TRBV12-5	ASGQSGTANSGANVLT
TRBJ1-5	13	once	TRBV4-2	ASSQDRSSNQPQH
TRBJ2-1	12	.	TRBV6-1	ASRGLEPSNEQF
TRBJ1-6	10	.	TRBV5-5	ASSLQNSPLH
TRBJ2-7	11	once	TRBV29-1	SVGPRGSYEQY
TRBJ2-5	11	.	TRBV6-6	ASQNSFSETQY
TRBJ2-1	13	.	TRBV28	ASSLAGPQEDEQF
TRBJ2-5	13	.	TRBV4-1	ASSQTPTAQETQY